Detailed here is one TCR beta chain. The record originates from a study of blood T cell repertoires in COVID-19. V was clipped by 2 bases and J by 2 bases; unmatched bases: 1. Germline V gene sequence: CDR1 SGHTA, CDR2 FQGTGA. The CDR3 runs 14 residues. As originally analysed: The authors estimated nucleated cell counts from reference gene primer amplification. Clones were read by immunoSEQ multiplex PCR, and TCRdb kept only the in-frame ones, dropping some. D and trimming come from the DNA, and the V and J calls and clone size come from that table. The sample consists of 89,000 or so clones, roughly nine tenths of them appearing once.

The material sequenced was peripheral blood. V usage is TRBV7-3 and J usage is TRBJ1-2; 8 bases map to TRBD1. The TCR originated in a man in his fifties with COVID-19, enrolled during active disease. CDR3 bases: TGTGCCAGCAGCTTAGGACAGGGAAACTATGGCTACACCTTC. Translating it yields CASSLGQGNYGYTF.